This TCR beta chain was captured in a study of T-cell memory formation after mild COVID-19. Study as a whole: TCR clustering was largely donor specific. Findings of the study overall: Certain responding clones were present in pre-infection memory, suggesting participation of cross-reactive memory.

This clonotype appeared many times. As yet, its antigen is unknown. One entry per CDR3 protein, called by TCRdb with MiXCR from the 5' RACE reads. This sample carries about 50,000 distinct CDR3 sequences, over 8.5% of them seen once, and the ten largest clones take about an eighth. The sequencing sample was made of PBMCs or a T cell subset sorted from them (not recorded which). This TCR was recovered from an adult woman who had mild COVID-19 (a few samples of this study predate the infection). Cell type and time point are not known.

CDR3 in DNA: TGTGCCAGCTCACCACGGGGATCCGATCAGCCCCAGCATTTT. It yields the protein CASSPRGSDQPQHF. The rearrangement uses TRBV18 and TRBJ1-5; D call uncertain. The V gene's germline CDR1 is KGHSH and CDR2 LQKENI. CDR3 length: 14 amino acids. V was clipped by 1 base and J by 5 bases, with 9 bases between them.